This TCR beta chain was retrieved from a study of blood T cells in healthy people across ages (dated by TCRdb to between 2015 and 2017). In the study overall: In model experiments, template switching captured roughly one uniquely barcoded TCR beta cDNA molecule for every two T cells. Using deep sequencing normalized with unique cDNA molecular identifiers, the study measured how TCR beta repertoire diversity changes with age. The donors were divided into four age groups: young (average approximately 16 years), middle-aged (about 40), aged (around 67) and long-lived (82). To avoid experimental bias, donors of different ages were randomly spread across the sequencing lanes. The study analyzed two additional independent replicas of 1 million unique cDNA reads from the same blood draw for two donors, one aged 18 to 29 and one aged 80 or older. Study-level results and caveats: Total diversity estimates from one million sequenced T cells were considered lower bounds and underestimates. Compared with the aged group, the long-lived group had more naive CD4+ T cells, fewer expanded clones and increased TCR diversity, a pattern suggesting age selection. Conclusive comparison of naive and antigen-experienced compartments was prevented by the profiling of bulk unsorted PBMCs. The CMV infection status of donors was not known, potentially confounding age-related changes in expanded clonotypes. As age increased, observed TCR beta diversity per million T cells dropped in a roughly linear way, and a significant reduction was already evident by age around 41. Observed TCR beta diversity correlated strongly with the percentage of naive T cells measured by flow cytometry.

Library preparation employed 5' RACE. Sequencing used an Illumina HiSeq 2500. A second roughly 6 to 12 cycle PCR used a sample-barcoded 5' primer and a J-beta primer mix. A unique molecular identifier was introduced onto each TCR beta cDNA molecule by a template-switch 5' adaptor carrying 12 random nucleotides. Each sample yielded at least 3 million CDR3-containing paired-end reads. The Mint cDNA synthesis kit, primed by a TRBC-specific oligonucleotide, was used to synthesize first-strand cDNA from all RNA. Following uracil-DNA glycosylase treatment, a first 18-cycle PCR with universal primers M1SS and BC2_uni_R was performed on all cDNA. In the original analysis: For normalization, 1 million high-quality reads were randomly selected from each sample, with every read carrying a distinct molecular identifier. Instead of being binned into consensus sequences, reads that shared molecular identifiers were thrown out. MiTCR, run with a Q25 quality threshold and the strictest error-elimination algorithm, handled CDR3 identification, clonotype clustering and error correction. A nonparametric unseen species model with Euler transformation was used to estimate a lower bound on total TCR beta diversity. TCRdb redid the processing of the public reads, applying fastp at Q25 and MiXCR, and retained in-frame beta chains. All rows with the same CDR3 protein become a single entry with the most common DNA and genes. TCRdb's processing, not the authors' own work, is the source of the V and J calls. This sample gives some 1.7 million distinct CDR3 sequences in total; 28% of them show up just once. The ten largest make up roughly 8% of the sample.

The V and J ends are trimmed by 3 bases and 0 bases, leaving 15 bases between them. Including the terminal cysteine and phenylalanine, the CDR3 comprises 16 residues. The kept DNA is CDR3 alone, 48 bases in frame from the first base. From the germline V gene, CDR1 is MDHEN and CDR2 is SYDVKM. Of note for this clonotype: Its antigen is still unknown. No base quality values were provided; no much bigger clone lies one nucleotide off.

The 35 to 40 donors, aged about 6 to 95 years, were systemically healthy Caucasian individuals from Russia. Each donor gave roughly 11 milliliters of peripheral blood, drawn into EDTA-treated Vacutainer tubes. Ficoll-Paque density-gradient centrifugation was used to isolate PBMCs, with at least 6.5 million per sample. Total RNA was extracted from PBMCs with Trizol reagent, with at least 5.5 micrograms obtained per sample. Naive CD45RAhigh/CD27high T cell percentages were measured by flow cytometry on a PBMC aliquot from every donor. The chain is assembled from TRBV28 and TRBJ2-7; no D gene can be assigned with confidence. Sequenced sample: blood. This sequence was found in a woman aged 25 to 39 in good health. The base sequence is TGTGCCAGCAGTTTTCGTCAATGGTTGAGCTCCTACGAGCAGTACTTC. Its coded protein is CASSFRQWLSSYEQYF.